This T cell receptor beta chain appears in the sequencing data of a study of early T cells in non-severe SARS-CoV-2 infection. As for the study in general: Sequenced bulk RNA came from whole blood that was unsorted, and chains were unpaired. Study conclusions and caveats: Reliance on VDJdb matching favored anti-spike CD8 responses; private and CD4 specificities were missed.

Individually, cDNA molecules had unique molecular identifiers attached to them. One entry per CDR3 protein, called by TCRdb with MiXCR from the 5' RACE reads. This sample yields around 99,000 distinct CDR3 sequences, of which approximately 17% are seen a single time; 4.5% to 6.5% belongs to the top ten. Germline values: CDR1 WNHNN, CDR2 SYGVQD (reference sequence). Trimming at V came to 2 bases and at J to 5 bases, leaving 12 bases not matched to a gene. This CDR3 comprises 17 residues. Of note for this clonotype: Its antigen is not identified.

The sequencing here drew on whole blood, taken at baseline. The TCR comes from an adult who was a healthcare worker with PCR-confirmed SARS-CoV-2 infection or an uninfected control (not recorded which). The chain joins TRBV10-1 to TRBJ2-3, with 8 bases lining up with TRBD2. The CDR3 region has the DNA TGCGCCAGCAGTGAGCTTAGCGGGAAGGGAGGGATAGATACGCAGTATTTT. This sequence encodes CASSELSGKGGIDTQYF.